This TCR beta chain comes out of a study of OX40 agonist ivuxolimab in advanced cancers. At the level of the study: Patients' therapy was ivuxolimab, an antibody that acts as an agonist of OX40 (CD134). Patients were dosed intravenously with ivuxolimab at 0.01 to 10 mg/kg every 2 weeks.

People who had autoimmune disease history or systemic immunosuppression were excluded. V shed 5 bases and J 5 bases; nucleotides not matched to a gene: 9. The CDR3 covers 15 residues. Germline-derived CDR1 and CDR2 are SGHNT and YENEEA. Study-wide points: Expanded clones tended on average to be more numerous among CD8+ T cells than CD4+.

As for this clone: Its specificity is unknown.

Sequenced by immunoSEQ multiplex PCR; TCRdb stores in-frame clones only, minus some. The repertoire holds about 81,000 clones, more than 75% seen once, with around 0.5% in the top ten. The input for sequencing was CD4+ or CD8+ T cells sorted from blood, taken in a trial of the OX40 agonist ivuxolimab. The chain carries TRBV11-3 and TRBJ2-1; 7 bases are shared with TRBD2. This clonotype was obtained from an adult with an advanced solid tumor such as melanoma, head and neck, liver or kidney cancer. CDR3: CASSPSGTTNNEQFF. The CDR3 bases are TGTGCCAGCAGCCCCTCCGGGACTACCAACAATGAGCAGTTCTTC. The complete variable domain, with remaining parts taken from reference TRBV11-3 and TRBJ2-1, reads EAGVVQSPRYKIIEKKQPVAFWCNPISGHNTLYWYLQNLGQGPELLIRYENEEAVDDSQLPKDRFSAERLKGVDSTLKIQPAELGDSAVYLCASSPSGTTNNEQFFGPGTRLTVL.